This T cell receptor beta chain was recorded in a study of response to subunit inactivated influenza vaccine. TCRdb processed the RT-PCR reads anew with MiXCR; each CDR3 protein has one entry. In the table there are some 200,000 distinct CDR3 sequences, about 12% of which are singletons. CDR1 and CDR2 from the germline V gene are LNHDA and SQIVND (reference sequence). The CDR3 has 16 amino acids. Deletions cut 1 base from V and 2 bases from J, with 12 bases between. The sample was also reused in another study, on T cells expressing NK-cell markers. Per that paper: 5'RACE template switching with UMIs produced the TCR beta cDNA. An anti-gamma-delta TCR antibody confined sorting to alpha-beta TCR T cells across several of the experiments.

The material sequenced was CD8+ T cells sorted from PBMCs, taken less than 13 days after vaccination. This sequence originates from a man in his fifties or sixties who received an inactivated influenza vaccine. The chain carries TRBV19 and TRBJ2-1; TRBD2 is a possible D gene (5 bases). The CDR3 sequence: CASSIVGGSTYNEQFF. CDR3 DNA: TGTGCCAGTAGTATAGTGGGTGGGAGTACCTACAATGAGCAGTTCTTC.